The next 28 T cell receptor beta chains were all read from a single sample in a study of CD8+CD57+ T cells in acquired aplastic anemia. In patients chosen for sequencing, flow cytometry had shown CD8+CD57+ cell expansion. It was genomic DNA that served as the template for profiling TCR beta VDJ and CDR3. MiXCR, run by TCRdb on the reads, gives a single entry per CDR3 protein. The sample contains under 200,000 distinct CDR3 sequences, roughly 43% of which appear only once. The source material was sorted CD4+, CD8+, or CD8+CD57+ T cells (not recorded which) from PBMCs. The receptors derive from a human donor with aplastic anemia.

This clonotype was counted at least ten times. V gene TRBV29-1 combines with J gene TRBJ1-1; D uncertain. The germline gives CDR1 SQVTM, CDR2 ANQGSEA. The CDR3 extends over 10 amino acids. V was cut by 5 bases and J by 3 bases, with 4 bases left in between. Here the CDR3 reads CSVYDTEAFF. The DNA for the CDR3 is TGCAGCGTTTATGACACTGAAGCTTTCTTT.

V usage is TRBV19 and J usage is TRBJ1-2, with D perhaps matching TRBD1 (5 bases). The CDR3 covers 14 residues. Germline CDR1 reads LNHDA; CDR2 reads SQIVND (reference sequence). Trimming took off 5 bases at V and 2 bases at J, with 12 bases between the two ends. CDR3 nucleotide sequence: TGTGCCAGTAGTGGGGGAACCCGAAACTATGGCTACACCTTC. Translated, it gives CASSGGTRNYGYTF. The variable domain in full, with the rest retrieved from reference TRBV19 and TRBJ1-2, is DGGITQSPKYLFRKEGQNVTLSCEQNLNHDAMYWYRQDPGQGLRLIYYSQIVNDFQKGDIAEGYSVSREKKESFPLTVTSAQKNPTAFYLCASSGGTRNYGYTFGSGTRLTVV.

Written as DNA, the CDR3 is TGTGCCATCGGGGACGGGAACACCGGGGAGCTGTTTTTT. As protein: CAIGDGNTGELFF. The rearrangement links TRBV10-3 to TRBJ2-2; D is tentatively TRBD1 or TRBD2 (5 bases each). The CDR3 spans 13 residues. Trimming pared 8 bases from V and 1 base from J, leaving 8 bases between. Germline V gives CDR1 ENHRY, CDR2 SYGVKD.

The sample holds many counts of this clonotype. V and J are TRBV24-1 and TRBJ2-7; unclear D gene. Germline V gives CDR1 KGHDR, CDR2 SFDVKD. V lost 5 bases to trimming and J lost 1 base, with 11 bases between them. The CDR3 has 14 amino acids. The CDR3 bases are TGTGCCACCAGTGGGTCCTACGGATCCTACGAGCAGTACTTC. Protein sequence: CATSGSYGSYEQYF.

This clonotype was seen repeatedly, ten times or more. This chain joins TRBV2 and TRBJ2-3; D unresolved. Germline CDR1 and CDR2: SNHLY and FYNNEI. Trimming took 5 bases from V and 0 from J, leaving 12 bases between them. The CDR3 runs to 15 residues. CDR3 DNA: TGTGCCAGCAGTCCAACCGTTTCTAGCACAGATACGCAGTATTTT. Translated: CASSPTVSSTDTQYF.

This clonotype was observed at least ten times. CDR3 DNA sequence: TGTGCCAGCAGTCCAGACATGTACCGTTACGAGCAGTACTTC. It translates to CASSPDMYRYEQYF. The rearrangement joins TRBV12-3 or TRBV12-4 to TRBJ2-7; D unclear. The V and J ends lost 5 bases and 4 bases respectively, with 15 bases between them. The CDR3 loop spans 14 amino acids.

There are many counts of this clonotype. V is TRBV5-1 and J is TRBJ2-5; TRBD1 agrees at 9 bases. CDR3 length: 14 residues. Germline assignment: CDR1 SGHRS and CDR2 YFSETQ. The ends lost 0 bases at V and 4 bases at J; junction bases unmatched: 1. This CDR3 reads CASSLGQGGETQYF. The CDR3 coding sequence is TGCGCCAGCAGCTTGGGACAGGGGGGAGAGACCCAGTACTTC.

This clonotype was observed at least ten times. This sequence joins TRBV12-3 or TRBV12-4 and TRBJ2-7, with TRBD1 matching over 9 bases. This CDR3 region has 14 residues. V gave up 5 bases and J gave up 6 bases; unmatched junction bases: 8. CDR3 region: CASSRGTGRSEQYF. CDR3 in DNA: TGTGCCAGCAGTAGGGGGACAGGGAGGAGCGAGCAGTACTTC.

The DNA of the CDR3 is TGTGCCAGCAGCTTAGACAGGGTTGAGGAGACCCAGTACTTC. Protein sequence: CASSLDRVEETQYF. This chain joins TRBV7-9 and TRBJ2-5; possible D gene TRBD1, 6 bases. Trimming shortened V by 1 base and J by 5 bases, and 11 bases separated the two germline ends. Germline loops: CDR1 SEHNR, CDR2 FQNEAQ (reference sequence). The CDR3 contains 14 residues.

The rearrangement links TRBV7-2 to TRBJ2-7; D is possibly TRBD1 (5 bases). Germline V gene data show CDR1 as SGHTA and CDR2 as FQGNSA. The CDR3 spans 14 residues. V lost 5 bases and J 2 bases, leaving 13 bases between the germline ends. The CDR3 here is CASSEGAGTYEQYF. The CDR3 DNA is TGTGCCAGCAGCGAAGGGGCAGGGACCTACGAGCAGTACTTC.

The CDR3 is CASHNLFGTGNTGELFF. CDR3 sequence (DNA): TGCGCCAGTCATAACCTTTTCGGGACAGGGAACACCGGGGAGCTGTTTTTT. V gene TRBV10-1 combines with J gene TRBJ2-2; 8 bases are a match to TRBD1. The CDR3 totals 17 residues. Germline values: CDR1 WNHNN, CDR2 SYGVQD (reference sequence). J was trimmed by 1 base and V by 9 bases; bases with no gene match: 13.

The sample holds many counts of this clonotype. The rearrangement links TRBV6-2 or TRBV6-3 to TRBJ1-4; D gene unclear. V lost 7 bases and J lost 2, with 8 bases in between. Germline CDR1 MNHEY, CDR2 SVGEGT. This CDR3 has 13 residues. This CDR3 reads CASKGSTNEKLFF. CDR3 coding DNA: TGTGCCAGCAAAGGCAGCACTAATGAAAAACTGTTTTTT.

To note about this clonotype: Possible read error: a much larger clone is one base away. The conserved closing phenylalanine or tryptophan is absent in this CDR3, likely reflecting a read error. The rearrangement uses TRBV7-2 and TRBJ1-5; D is unclear. CDR1 SGHTA and CDR2 FQGNSA come from the germline V gene. CDR3 size: 14 residues. Trimming removed 4 bases at V and 9 bases at J, with 16 bases between. The CDR3 sequence is CASSSARGGSPQHL. The DNA of the CDR3 is TGTGCCAGCAGCTCCGCCCGGGGAGGATCGCCCCAGCATCTT.

The V call is TRBV20-1, the J call TRBJ2-7, with TRBD2 identical over 12 bases. CDR1 is DFQATT and CDR2 is SNEGSKA in the germline V gene (reference sequence). The CDR3 has 17 residues. V lost 7 bases and J lost 7; bases outside the gene matches: 20. CDR3 in DNA: TGCAGTGTCCCGTCCGGATCGACTAGCGGGAGACGGTGGGAGCAGTACTTC. Amino acids: CSVPSGSTSGRRWEQYF.

In this sample, this clonotype turned up many times. This sequence joins TRBV7-6 and TRBJ1-1, with unresolved D. The CDR3 runs 15 residues. The ends were cut back, 1 base at V and 0 bases at J, with 9 bases in the middle. CDR1 is SGHVS and CDR2 is FNYEAQ in the germline V gene. In nucleotides, the CDR3 is TGTGCCAGCAGCTTAGGAGGCAGCCTGAACACTGAAGCTTTCTTT. This sequence encodes CASSLGGSLNTEAFF.

To note about this clonotype: A clone one base away is much larger, so this may be a read error. The rearrangement uses TRBV7-9 and TRBJ2-3; D is undetermined. The germline V gene encodes CDR1 SEHNR and CDR2 FQNEAQ (reference sequence). The CDR3 is made up of 11 amino acids. CDR3 in amino acids: CAGSQVDTQYF. The CDR3 coding sequence is TGTGCCGGCAGCCAGGTCGATACGCAGTATTTT.

This clonotype was recorded at least ten times. J is TRBJ2-3 and V is TRBV9; 8 nucleotides match TRBD2. In germline, CDR1 is SGDLS, CDR2 YYNGEE. The CDR3 consists of 17 residues. After removal of 1 base from V and 4 bases from J, the junction contained 11 bases not matched to a gene. As DNA, the CDR3 is TGTGCCAGCAGCGTACGACCGAGCGGGAGCTTTGCAGATACGCAGTATTTT. It encodes CASSVRPSGSFADTQYF.

A remark on this clonotype: A read error may be the cause here, since a much bigger clone is one base away. The chain employs TRBV12-3 or TRBV12-4 and TRBJ1-3; 9 nucleotides agree with TRBD1. V was pared by 6 bases and J by 6 bases, with 12 bases of the junction left unmatched. The CDR3 has 16 amino acids. The CDR3 bases are TGTGCCAGCAGCGTCGTAGGGACAGGGACTGTAAACACCATATATTTT. Translated, it gives CASSVVGTGTVNTIYF.

This clonotype turned up a few times. V usage is TRBV12-5 and J usage is TRBJ2-1; TRBD1 agrees at 8 bases. The J segment lost 1 base and the V segment lost 6 bases, leaving 11 bases of the junction unmatched. The germline gives CDR1 LGHNT, CDR2 FRNRAP. This CDR3 comprises 17 residues. CDR3 amino acids: CASGRRKDRVSYNEQFF. CDR3 in DNA: TGTGCTAGTGGAAGACGTAAGGACAGGGTTTCCTACAATGAGCAGTTCTTC.

On this clonotype itself: Since a much larger clone is just one base distant, this may be a read error. V usage is TRBV6-4 and J usage is TRBJ2-1; unclear D gene. The germline gives CDR1 MRHNA, CDR2 SNTAGT. This CDR3 region has 13 residues. Trimming shortened V by 4 bases and J by 6 bases, and 10 bases separated the two germline ends. The CDR3 spells CASSAIPCNEQFF. The DNA of the CDR3 is TGTGCCAGCAGTGCTATCCCTTGCAATGAGCAGTTCTTC.

This clonotype has a count of ten or more. This chain connects TRBV7-3 to TRBJ1-3; tentatively, D is TRBD1 (6 bases). Germline V gene data show CDR1 as SGHTA and CDR2 as FQGTGA. With 5 bases removed from V and 8 bases from J, the gap between germline ends came to 16 bases. The CDR3 totals 14 residues. The CDR3 is CASSLQGGMDTIYF. The CDR3 bases are TGTGCCAGCAGCCTACAGGGAGGTATGGACACCATATATTTT.

This clonotype was counted at least ten times. The CDR3 here is CASNTGLAHDNEQFF. The CDR3 DNA follows: TGTGCCAGCAACACGGGGCTAGCCCATGACAATGAGCAGTTCTTC. V is TRBV7-3 and J is TRBJ2-1; the D gene could be TRBD1 or TRBD2 (5 bases each). Germline V gives CDR1 SGHTA, CDR2 FQGTGA. The V end lost 7 bases, the J end lost 5 bases, and 18 bases lay between the germline ends. CDR3 length equals 15 residues.

Comments on this clonotype: A much larger clone is a single base away; this may be a read error. This chain links TRBV5-6 with TRBJ1-6; TRBD1 might be the D (5 bases). V shed 3 bases and J shed 4 bases, with 14 bases lying between them. CDR3 length: 16 residues. Germline loops: CDR1 SGHDT, CDR2 YYEEEE. In DNA, the CDR3 is TGTGCCAGCAGCTCGTGGTTGGGGGGGTATAATTCACCCCTCCACTTT. It codes for CASSSWLGGYNSPLHF.

V and J are TRBV29-1 and TRBJ1-1; a possible D gene is TRBD1 (5 bases). CDR1 SQVTM and CDR2 ANQGSEA come from the germline V gene. The CDR3 consists of 14 residues. V lost 4 bases and J lost 1, with 13 bases in between. The CDR3 loop is CSVVAGNRNTEAFF. The CDR3 nucleotides read TGCAGCGTTGTCGCAGGGAACCGGAACACTGAAGCTTTCTTT.

The J gene is TRBJ2-3, the V gene TRBV11-2, with D perhaps matching TRBD1 or TRBD2 (5 bases each). V was trimmed by 11 bases and J by 1 base, leaving 13 bases between them. Germline CDR1 reads SGHAT; CDR2 reads FQNNGV. This CDR3 spans 13 amino acids. The CDR3 loop is CARGRVGTDTQYF. The DNA for the CDR3 is TGTGCCCGGGGCAGGGTAGGCACAGATACGCAGTATTTT. The full variable domain, in which reference TRBV11-2 and TRBJ2-3 provide the parts outside the CDR3, is EAGVAQSPRYKIIEKRQSVAFWCNPISGHATLYWYQQILGQGPKLLIQFQNNGVVDDSQLPKDRFSAERLKGVDSTLKIQPAKLEDSAVYLCARGRVGTDTQYFGPGTRLTVL.

V gene TRBV28 combines with J gene TRBJ2-7; D perhaps matches TRBD1 (6 bases). Germline lookup yields CDR1 MDHEN and CDR2 SYDVKM. The CDR3 runs to 14 residues. V was pared by 5 bases and J by 4 bases, with 15 bases between. The CDR3 sequence is CASSIPVRGYEQYF. The CDR3 DNA sequence: TGTGCCAGCAGTATCCCGGTCAGGGGATACGAGCAGTACTTC.

Notes on this clonotype: One base away lies a much larger clone, so this may be a sequencing read error. The chain employs TRBV10-3 and TRBJ2-2; D possibly corresponds to TRBD2 (6 bases). CDR1 is ENHRY and CDR2 is SYGVKD in the germline V gene. V shed 6 bases and J shed 1 base, with 12 bases lying between them. This CDR3 has 15 residues. The CDR3 reads CAIRNGGRNTGELFF. CDR3 in DNA: TGTGCCATCAGGAACGGGGGAAGGAACACCGGGGAGCTGTTTTTT.

This clonotype was recorded many times. The genes are TRBV7-9 and TRBJ2-5; D is ambiguous. Germline V lookup: CDR1 SEHNR, CDR2 FQNEAQ (reference sequence). V lost 1 base to trimming and J lost 1 base, with 7 bases between them. The CDR3 contains 14 residues. The CDR3 DNA reads TGTGCCAGCAGCTTAGGAGAAGTCCAAGAGACCCAGTACTTC. This codes for CASSLGEVQETQYF.